This TCR beta chain was profiled in a study of blood T cells in healthy people across ages. Germline V gives CDR1 SGHTA, CDR2 FQGNSA. This CDR3 comprises 15 residues. Trimming took 5 bases from V and 5 from J; bases not matched to a gene: 8. For the second PCR, which ran for about 6 to 12 cycles, a sample-barcoded 5' primer and a J-beta primer mix were used. TCRdb independently ran MiXCR on the 5' RACE reads; one entry per CDR3 protein. Seen here are 1,500,000 or so distinct CDR3 sequences, 59% observed once, and the top ten hold about 6.3%. The source of this sequence is a man between 18 and 29 years old in good health. The chain combines TRBV7-2 with TRBJ2-5; 10 bases match TRBD1. The sample comprised blood. Written as DNA, the CDR3 is TGTGCCAGCAGCCAAGGGACAGGGGAATCGGAGACCCAGTACTTC. Encoded protein: CASSQGTGESETQYF.